Shown below are 32 T cell receptor beta chains from a single sample sequenced in a study of blood T cell repertoires in COVID-19. Method: immunoSEQ multiplex PCR; TCRdb's copy keeps in-frame clones and lacks some. The table lists about 84,000 clones, approximately 80% of them singletons. The specimen sequenced was peripheral blood. These receptors were taken from a man aged 65-85 years with acute or convalescent COVID-19.

The V gene is TRBV7-9, the J gene TRBJ2-7; D might be TRBD1 (6 bases). The CDR3 runs to 13 residues. Germline values: CDR1 SEHNR, CDR2 FQNEAQ (reference sequence). The V end was cut by 5 bases, the J end by 4 bases, with 12 bases between. CDR3 amino acids: CASSPPTGYEQYV. The CDR3 DNA sequence: TGTGCCAGCAGCCCCCCTACAGGGTACGAGCAGTACGTC.

This rearrangement joins TRBV28 to TRBJ2-2, with D perhaps matching TRBD2 (5 bases). Trimming took 3 bases from V and 2 from J, leaving 10 bases between them. Looked up from germline, CDR1 is MDHEN and CDR2 is SYDVKM. CDR3 size: 15 residues. This CDR3 is CASSLRVLNTGELFF. The CDR3 nucleotides are TGTGCCAGCAGTTTGAGGGTTCTCAACACCGGGGAGCTGTTTTTT. Full variable domain (rest looked up from reference TRBV28 and TRBJ2-2): DVKVTQSSRYLVKRTGEKVFLECVQDMDHENMFWYRQDPGLGLRLIYFSYDVKMKEKGDIPEGYSVSREKKERFSLILESASTNQTSMYLCASSLRVLNTGELFFGEGSRLTVL.

CDR3 sequence reads: CASSTWTGGVHEQYV. The CDR3 coding sequence is TGTGCCAGCAGCACCTGGACAGGGGGTGTTCACGAGCAGTACGTC. The gene calls are TRBV7-2 and TRBJ2-7; 10 bases agree with TRBD1. The J segment lost 5 bases and the V segment lost 5 bases, leaving 9 bases of the junction unmatched. This CDR3 has 15 residues. CDR1 is SGHTA and CDR2 is FQGNSA in the germline V gene.

The J gene is TRBJ2-7, the V gene TRBV27, with D possibly being TRBD1 (5 bases). This CDR3 region has 15 residues. V lost 1 base to trimming and J lost 3 bases, with 13 bases between them. Germline lookup yields CDR1 MNHEY and CDR2 SMNVEV (reference sequence). CDR3 nucleotide sequence: TGTGCCAGCAGTTTATTGGGTGTAGGGGACTACGAGCAGTACTTC. As protein: CASSLLGVGDYEQYF.

The rearrangement uses TRBV4-1 and TRBJ2-2; tentatively, D is TRBD1 (5 bases). Per the germline V gene, CDR1 is MGHRA and CDR2 is YSYEKL. V gave up 0 bases and J gave up 3 bases, with 14 bases separating them. There are 17 residues in the CDR3. CDR3 sequence: CASSQEIPQGYTGELFF. CDR3 bases: TGCGCCAGCAGCCAAGAAATCCCGCAGGGATACACCGGGGAGCTGTTTTTT.

This clone has only one observation. The chain uses TRBV5-6 and TRBJ1-1; the match to TRBD1 covers 8 bases. CDR3 length equals 14 residues. Germline-derived CDR1 and CDR2 are SGHDT and YYEEEE. J lost 4 bases, V lost 3 bases, and 5 bases had no gene match. DNA for the CDR3: TGTGCCAGCAGCTGGGACAGGTCGGTCACTGAAGCTTTCTTT. Translation: CASSWDRSVTEAFF. The full variable domain, in which reference TRBV5-6 and TRBJ1-1 provide the parts outside the CDR3, is DAGVTQSPTHLIKTRGQQVTLRCSPKSGHDTVSWYQQALGQGPQFIFQYYEEEERQRGNFPDRFSGHQFPNYSSELNVNALLLGDSALYLCASSWDRSVTEAFFGQGTRLTVV.

The rearrangement uses TRBV7-9 and TRBJ2-3; 11 positions agree with TRBD2. Per germline, CDR1 SEHNR and CDR2 FQNEAQ (reference sequence). The CDR3 runs to 15 residues. After removal of 8 bases from V and 2 bases from J, the junction contained 6 bases not matched to a gene. CDR3 in DNA: TGTGCCAGCCTGGGACTAGCGGCGCCCACAGATACGCAGTATTTT. It specifies CASLGLAAPTDTQYF.

The chain uses TRBV7-9 and TRBJ2-7; a possible D gene is TRBD2 (5 bases). The CDR3 spans 14 residues. Trimming removed 0 bases at V and 7 bases at J, with 13 bases between. Germline V gene lookup returns CDR1 SEHNR and CDR2 FQNEAQ (reference sequence). CDR3 nucleotides: TGTGCCAGCAGCTTAGCGGGAGATTTAGGAGAGCAGTACTTC. Translated: CASSLAGDLGEQYF.

The gene calls are TRBV5-1 and TRBJ2-7, with D possibly matching TRBD1 (6 bases). CDR3 size: 14 residues. V lost 3 bases and J lost 2, with 12 bases in between. Germline values: CDR1 SGHRS, CDR2 YFSETQ. This CDR3 reads CASSYGQSTYEQYF. The CDR3 DNA reads TGCGCCAGCAGCTACGGACAGTCGACCTACGAGCAGTACTTC.

This clone has just one count. The J gene is TRBJ2-1, the V gene TRBV11-2; D is uncertain. V was cut by 2 bases and J by 5 bases, with 7 bases left in between. In germline, CDR1 is SGHAT, CDR2 FQNNGV. The CDR3 has 13 residues. CDR3 nucleotide sequence: TGTGCCAGCAGCTTACTCCGGGACAATGAGCAGTTCTTC. Its protein is CASSLLRDNEQFF.

This clone showed up just once. The J gene is TRBJ1-2, the V gene TRBV7-9; tentatively, D is TRBD1 (5 bases). V was trimmed by 10 bases and J by 4 bases, leaving 19 bases between them. Per the germline V gene, CDR1 is SEHNR and CDR2 is FQNEAQ (reference sequence). The CDR3 is 14 residues long. Here the CDR3 DNA reads TGTGCCACCATTCAGGGAGGGGATGGCTATGGCTACACCTTC. Translated, it gives CATIQGGDGYGYTF.

The rearrangement joins TRBV19 to TRBJ2-3; TRBD2 matches at 8 bases. This CDR3 has 15 amino acids. Looked up from germline, CDR1 is LNHDA and CDR2 is SQIVND (reference sequence). V lost 6 bases to trimming and J lost 1 base; unmatched junction nucleotides: 6. CDR3: CASSMRAGGTDTQYF. CDR3 sequence (DNA): TGTGCCAGTAGCATGAGAGCGGGAGGCACAGATACGCAGTATTTT.

The chain links TRBV6-1 to TRBJ2-3, with 7 nucleotides matching TRBD2. The CDR3 loop spans 15 amino acids. Germline trimming cut 9 bases from V and 4 bases from J; bases unmatched to any gene: 13. Germline V gene sequence: CDR1 MNHNS, CDR2 SASEGT. CDR3 nucleotides: TGTGCCAGTCTCGGGGGGACCAACTACCCAGATACGCAGTATTTT. Its protein is CASLGGTNYPDTQYF.

This chain uses TRBV9 with TRBJ1-3; the match to TRBD1 covers 7 bases. The CDR3 length is 16 residues. Trimming cost V 4 bases and J 0 bases; bases outside gene matches: 7. Germline V lookup: CDR1 SGDLS, CDR2 YYNGEE. CDR3 in amino acids: CASSPTGPFSGNTIYF. The CDR3 DNA reads TGTGCCAGCAGCCCGACAGGGCCTTTCTCTGGAAACACCATATATTTT.

The chain is built from TRBV5-4 and TRBJ2-5, with D possibly matching TRBD1 (5 bases). The CDR3 is 17 amino acids. Per germline, CDR1 SGHNT and CDR2 YYREEE (reference sequence). V lost 0 bases, J lost 4 bases, and 19 bases lay in between. The CDR3 loop reads CASSLASGRVISETQYF. The CDR3 region has the DNA TGTGCCAGCAGCTTGGCGTCGGGCAGGGTTATTTCAGAGACCCAGTACTTC.

The chain couples TRBV7-9 to TRBJ2-7; D gene ambiguous. This CDR3 contains 15 residues. V was pared by 2 bases and J by 2 bases, with 13 bases between. Germline V lookup: CDR1 SEHNR, CDR2 FQNEAQ (reference sequence). In DNA, the CDR3 is TGTGCCAGCAGCTTATCGGGTTCCCTTCCCTACGAGCAGTACTTC. Encoded protein: CASSLSGSLPYEQYF.

The rearrangement uses TRBV10-2 and TRBJ2-2; 8 bases map to TRBD1. J was trimmed by 3 bases and V by 6 bases; bases with no gene match: 3. The CDR3 runs 14 residues. Germline CDR1 WSHSY, CDR2 SAAADI. CDR3: CASRDRADTGELFF. DNA of the CDR3: TGCGCCAGCAGGGACAGGGCGGACACCGGGGAGCTGTTTTTT.

This clone was observed many times. V is TRBV5-6 and J is TRBJ2-7, with 7 bases lining up with TRBD1. From germline, CDR1 is SGHDT and CDR2 YYEEEE. The V and J ends lost 2 bases and 7 bases, in that order; junction bases with no gene match: 9. The CDR3 loop spans 14 amino acids. The CDR3 DNA sequence: TGTGCCAGCAGCTTTACAGGACAGGCGCGTGAGCAGTACGTC. This translates into CASSFTGQAREQYV.

The rearrangement joins TRBV28 to TRBJ1-3; the match to TRBD1 covers 10 bases. Per germline, CDR1 MDHEN and CDR2 SYDVKM. There are 15 residues in the CDR3. V shed 5 bases and J 4 bases; nucleotides not matched to a gene: 5. CDR3 sequence reads: CASSRQGARGNTIYF. CDR3 in DNA: TGTGCCAGCAGTCGACAGGGGGCAAGAGGAAACACCATATATTTT.

The J gene is TRBJ2-2, the V gene TRBV19, with 7 positions matching TRBD1. The V gene end was trimmed by 7 bases and the J gene end by 1 base; junction bases not matched to a gene: 6. This CDR3 contains 15 residues. Germline loops: CDR1 LNHDA, CDR2 SQIVND (reference sequence). The CDR3 region has the DNA TGTGCCAGTAATCCAAGGACAGGGAACACCGGGGAGCTGTTTTTT. Translated, it gives CASNPRTGNTGELFF.

The rearrangement uses TRBV3-1 (or the pseudogene TRBV3-2) and TRBJ1-2; TRBD1 matches at 10 bases. Germline lookup yields CDR1 LGHDT and CDR2 YNNKEL (reference sequence). The CDR3 contains 15 residues. Trimming at V came to 3 bases and at J to 4 bases, leaving 5 bases not matched to a gene. CDR3 loop: CASSHLDRGAYGYTF. The DNA for the CDR3 is TGTGCCAGCAGCCACCTGGACAGGGGGGCCTATGGCTACACCTTC.

V is TRBV7-2 and J is TRBJ1-5; TRBD1 aligns across 8 bases. Germline assignment: CDR1 SGHTA and CDR2 FQGNSA. J was trimmed by 8 bases and V by 4 bases; bases with no gene match: 7. The CDR3 runs to 14 residues. The CDR3 DNA reads TGTGCCAGCAGCTCAGGGGGCGGGGAGAAGCCCCAGCATTTT. It yields the protein CASSSGGGEKPQHF. The whole variable domain, remainder taken from reference TRBV7-2 and TRBJ1-5, is GAGVSQSPSNKVTEKGKDVELRCDPISGHTALYWYRQSLGQGLEFLIYFQGNSAPDKSGLPSDRFSAERTGGSVSTLTIQRTQQEDSAVYLCASSSGGGEKPQHFGDGTRLSIL.

The chain combines TRBV29-1 with TRBJ1-1; 8 bases agree with TRBD1. This CDR3 is 14 amino acids long. The junction had 7 bases not matched to a gene; V was cut back by 6 bases and J by 1 base. The germline V gene encodes CDR1 SQVTM and CDR2 ANQGSEA. CDR3 sequence reads: CSVGDRRRNTEAFF. Written as DNA, the CDR3 is TGCAGCGTGGGGGACAGGCGAAGGAACACTGAAGCTTTCTTT.

This clone was recorded only once. The CDR3 DNA sequence: TGCAGCGCTACAGGGACAGCTAACTATGGCTACACCTTC. Encoded protein: CSATGTANYGYTF. This sequence joins TRBV29-1 and TRBJ1-2; TRBD1 aligns across 7 bases. This CDR3 contains 13 residues. The V segment lost 7 bases and the J segment 0 bases; nucleotides outside the gene matches: 5. The germline V gene has CDR1 SQVTM and CDR2 ANQGSEA.

V is TRBV6-5 and J is TRBJ1-4; 8 bases agree with TRBD1. CDR3 length equals 14 residues. Germline V gene data show CDR1 as MNHEY and CDR2 as SVGAGI. After removal of 0 bases from V and 8 bases from J, the junction contained 2 bases not matched to a gene. CDR3 bases: TGTGCCAGCAGTTACTCTTACAGGGGGGAAAAACTGTTTTTT. This translates into CASSYSYRGEKLFF.

The gene calls are TRBV2 and TRBJ2-1, with D uncertain. The germline V gene encodes CDR1 SNHLY and CDR2 FYNNEI. Deletions cut 2 bases from V and 5 bases from J, with 16 bases between. The CDR3 consists of 16 residues. CDR3 in amino acids: CASSESQALSDNEQFF. CDR3 coding DNA: TGTGCCAGCAGTGAATCGCAGGCCCTGAGTGACAATGAGCAGTTCTTC.

This chain connects TRBV5-1 to TRBJ1-6; D possibly corresponds to TRBD1 (5 bases). CDR1 and CDR2 from the germline V gene are SGHRS and YFSETQ. Trimming took off 0 bases at V and 9 bases at J, with 13 bases between the two ends. This CDR3 region has 15 residues. The CDR3 nucleotides are TGCGCCAGCAGCTTGGATGGAGGGGTTGGTTCACCCCTCCACTTT. The encoded protein is CASSLDGGVGSPLHF. Combining the CDR3 with reference TRBV5-1 and TRBJ1-6 gives the whole variable domain KAGVTQTPRYLIKTRGQQVTLSCSPISGHRSVSWYQQTPGQGLQFLFEYFSETQRNKGNFPGRFSGRQFSNSRSEMNVSTLELGDSALYLCASSLDGGVGSPLHFGNGTRLTVT.

The chain combines TRBV7-2 with TRBJ1-4; 7 nucleotides align to TRBD1. V shed 1 base and J 8 bases; nucleotides not matched to a gene: 7. This CDR3 comprises 15 residues. Germline values: CDR1 SGHTA, CDR2 FQGNSA. The CDR3 protein is CASSLVRQGGEKLFF. In nucleotides, the CDR3 is TGTGCCAGCAGCTTAGTGCGACAGGGAGGCGAAAAACTGTTTTTT.

The chain combines TRBV30 with TRBJ2-3, with D maybe TRBD2 (7 bases). CDR3 size: 14 residues. Germline CDR1 GTSNPN, CDR2 SVGIG (reference sequence). V gave up 4 bases and J gave up 10 bases, with 21 bases separating them. CDR3 coding DNA: TGTGCCTGGACCCGGATGGAGGGGGGGCCGGCGCAGTATTTT. The encoded protein is CAWTRMEGGPAQYF.

The chain joins TRBV7-9 to TRBJ2-5; D unclear. CDR3 size: 11 residues. Trimming removed 4 bases at V and 3 bases at J, with 3 bases between. Looked up from germline, CDR1 is SEHNR and CDR2 is FQNEAQ (reference sequence). CDR3 DNA: TGTGCCAGCAGCTCCAAAGAGACCCAGTACTTC. Its protein is CASSSKETQYF.

Here the CDR3 reads CASSPGGGFAVNYGYTF. The CDR3 region has the DNA TGTGCCAGCAGCCCCGGCGGGGGGTTCGCGGTAAACTATGGCTACACCTTC. The chain recombines TRBV5-6 with TRBJ1-2; tentatively, D is TRBD1 (5 bases). V was clipped by 4 bases and J by 2 bases, with 21 bases between them. CDR3 length: 17 amino acids. Germline CDR1 and CDR2: SGHDT and YYEEEE.

Turning to this clone: The same CDR3 arises from other DNA sequences in this sample as well. This chain joins TRBV19 and TRBJ1-2; the D is unclear. CDR1 is LNHDA, CDR2 SQIVND, per germline (reference sequence). The CDR3 runs 13 residues. V was pared by 5 bases and J by 1 base, with 8 bases between. The CDR3 bases are TGTGCCAGTAGTGAGGCTCTTAACTATGGCTACACCTTC. This gives the protein CASSEALNYGYTF.